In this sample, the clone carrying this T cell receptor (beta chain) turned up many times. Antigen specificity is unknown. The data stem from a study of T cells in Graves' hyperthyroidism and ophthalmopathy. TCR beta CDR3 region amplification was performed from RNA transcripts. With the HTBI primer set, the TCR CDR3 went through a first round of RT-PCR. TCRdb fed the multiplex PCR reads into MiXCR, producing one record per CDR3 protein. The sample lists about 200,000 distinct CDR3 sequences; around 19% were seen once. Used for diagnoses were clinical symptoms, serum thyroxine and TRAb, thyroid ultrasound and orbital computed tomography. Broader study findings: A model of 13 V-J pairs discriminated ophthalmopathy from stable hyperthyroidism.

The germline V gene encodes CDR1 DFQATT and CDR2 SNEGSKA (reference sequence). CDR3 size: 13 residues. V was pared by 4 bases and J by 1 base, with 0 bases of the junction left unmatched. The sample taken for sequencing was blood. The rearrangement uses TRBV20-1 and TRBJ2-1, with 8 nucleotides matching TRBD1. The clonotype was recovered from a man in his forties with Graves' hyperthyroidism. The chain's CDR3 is CSANRGSYNEQFF. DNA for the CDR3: TGCAGTGCTAACAGGGGGTCCTACAATGAGCAGTTCTTC.